This T cell receptor (beta chain) was sequenced for a study of T cells in Graves' hyperthyroidism and ophthalmopathy. Looking at the study overall: At the time of initial diagnosis and before any treatment, peripheral blood was collected.

Study-level results: It was a median about 6.5 months before onset that the model predicted ophthalmopathy.

This clonotype was detected a few times. Its cognate antigen is unknown. Regions amplified from RNA transcripts were the TCR beta CDR3 regions. An initial round of RT-PCR targeting the TCR CDR3 relied on the HTBI primer set. Each CDR3 protein is one row after TCRdb ran MiXCR on the multiplex PCR reads. The profile shows roughly 500,000 distinct CDR3 sequences, roughly 15% of them singletons. J gave up 4 bases and V 4 bases, and 8 bases lay outside the gene matches. Germline V gives CDR1 MNHEY, CDR2 SMNVEV (reference sequence). The CDR3 length is 15 residues. This sequence joins TRBV27 and TRBJ2-3, with 7 bases lining up with TRBD1. Sequencing used blood. This receptor was identified in a woman aged 30 to 39 with Graves' ophthalmopathy. The CDR3 DNA follows: TGTGCCAGCAGTTCTCAACAGGGGAACGCAGATACGCAGTATTTT. It encodes CASSSQQGNADTQYF.